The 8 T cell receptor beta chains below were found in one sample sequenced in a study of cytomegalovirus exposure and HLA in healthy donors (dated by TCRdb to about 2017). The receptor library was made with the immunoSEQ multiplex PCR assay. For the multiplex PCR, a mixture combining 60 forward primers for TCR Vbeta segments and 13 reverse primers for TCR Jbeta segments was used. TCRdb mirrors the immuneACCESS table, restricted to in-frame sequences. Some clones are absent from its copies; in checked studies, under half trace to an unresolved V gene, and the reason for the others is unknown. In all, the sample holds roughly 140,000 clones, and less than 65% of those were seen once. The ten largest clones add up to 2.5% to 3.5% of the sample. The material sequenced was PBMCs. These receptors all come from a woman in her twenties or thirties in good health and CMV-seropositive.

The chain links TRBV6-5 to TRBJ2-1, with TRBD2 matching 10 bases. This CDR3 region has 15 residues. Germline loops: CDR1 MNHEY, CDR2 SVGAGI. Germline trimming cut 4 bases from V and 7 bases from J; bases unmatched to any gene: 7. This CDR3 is CASSLVLAGRNEQFF. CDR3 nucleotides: TGTGCCAGCAGTTTGGTACTAGCGGGGAGGAATGAGCAGTTCTTC.

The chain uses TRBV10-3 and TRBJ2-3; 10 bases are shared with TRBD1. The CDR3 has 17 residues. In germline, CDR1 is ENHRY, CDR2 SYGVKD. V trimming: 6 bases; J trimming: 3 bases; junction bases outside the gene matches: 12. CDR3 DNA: TGTGCCATCAGCATGCCCAGGTTGGACAGGGGGACAGATACGCAGTATTTT. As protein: CAISMPRLDRGTDTQYF.

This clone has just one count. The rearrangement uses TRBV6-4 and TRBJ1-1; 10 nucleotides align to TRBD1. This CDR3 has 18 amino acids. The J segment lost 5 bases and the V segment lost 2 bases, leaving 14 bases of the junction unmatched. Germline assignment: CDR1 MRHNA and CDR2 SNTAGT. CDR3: CASSDIPERDRGSTEAFF. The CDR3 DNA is TGTGCCAGCAGTGACATCCCCGAGAGGGACAGGGGAAGTACTGAAGCTTTCTTT.

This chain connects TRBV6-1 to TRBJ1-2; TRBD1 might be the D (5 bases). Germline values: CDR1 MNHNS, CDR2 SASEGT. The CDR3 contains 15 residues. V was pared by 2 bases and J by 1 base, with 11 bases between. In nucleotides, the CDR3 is TGTGCCAGCAGTGAATCGCGGCAGGGTAACTATGGCTACACCTTC. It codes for CASSESRQGNYGYTF.

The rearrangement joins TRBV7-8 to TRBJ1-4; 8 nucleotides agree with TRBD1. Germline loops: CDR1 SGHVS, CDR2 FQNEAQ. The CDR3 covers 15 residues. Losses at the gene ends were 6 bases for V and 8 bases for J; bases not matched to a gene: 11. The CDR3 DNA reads TGTGCCAGCAGTTCCTACGCAGGGGGCTCGGAAAAACTGTTTTTT. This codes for CASSSYAGGSEKLFF.

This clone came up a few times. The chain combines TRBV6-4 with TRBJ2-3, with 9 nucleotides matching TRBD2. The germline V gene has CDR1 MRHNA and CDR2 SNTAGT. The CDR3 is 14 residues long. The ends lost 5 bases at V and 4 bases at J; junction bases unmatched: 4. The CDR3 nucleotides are TGTGCCAGCAGTCCGGGACTAGCTTCAGATACGCAGTATTTT. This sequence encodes CASSPGLASDTQYF.

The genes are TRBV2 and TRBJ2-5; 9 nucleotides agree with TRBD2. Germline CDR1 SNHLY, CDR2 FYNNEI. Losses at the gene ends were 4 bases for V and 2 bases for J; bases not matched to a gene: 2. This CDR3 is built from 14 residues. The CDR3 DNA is TGTGCCAGCAGTGTTGCGGGGGGGCAAGAGACCCAGTACTTC. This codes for CASSVAGGQETQYF. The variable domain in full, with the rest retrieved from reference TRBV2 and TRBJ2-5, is EPEVTQTPSHQVTQMGQEVILRCVPISNHLYFYWYRQILGQKVEFLVSFYNNEISEKSEIFDDQFSVERPDGSNFTLKIRSTKLEDSAMYFCASSVAGGQETQYFGPGTRLLVL.

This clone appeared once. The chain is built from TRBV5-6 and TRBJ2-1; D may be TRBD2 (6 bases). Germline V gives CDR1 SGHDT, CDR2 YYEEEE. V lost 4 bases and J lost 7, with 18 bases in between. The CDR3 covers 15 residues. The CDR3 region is CASSLPSEPRNEQFF. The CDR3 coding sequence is TGTGCCAGCAGCCTACCTAGCGAGCCAAGGAATGAGCAGTTCTTC.